What follows are 20 T cell receptor beta chains derived from one specimen sequenced in a study of beta chain features in type 1 diabetes. Reverse transcription of all isolated RNA meant that expressed TCRB transcripts were sequenced. Only in-frame clones appear in the TCRdb table, and some are missing; sequencing was by immunoSEQ multiplex PCR. The sample carries under 200,000 clones, about 9.1% recorded once. The specimen was central memory CD4+ T cells from blood. The receptors were sampled from a woman aged 18-35 years in good health.

The sample holds a few counts of this clone. The chain employs TRBV7-3 and TRBJ1-1; a weak D match, TRBD1 (5 bases). Looked up from germline, CDR1 is SGHTA and CDR2 is FQGTGA. CDR3 length: 13 residues. The V end lost 4 bases, the J end lost 8 bases, and 14 bases lay between the germline ends. The CDR3 region is CASSSGTPREAFF. CDR3 bases: TGTGCCAGCAGCTCGGGGACTCCCCGGGAAGCTTTCTTT.

The CDR3 loop is CASSYRTSGINEQFF. CDR3 DNA: TGTGCCAGCAGCTACCGGACTAGCGGGATTAATGAGCAGTTCTTC. This chain uses TRBV7-2 with TRBJ2-1; 12 bases align to TRBD2. Looked up from germline, CDR1 is SGHTA and CDR2 is FQGNSA. CDR3 size: 15 residues. Trimming took 4 bases from V and 7 from J; bases not matched to a gene: 5.

The CDR3 protein is CASSQDIPVADNEKLFF. The CDR3 nucleotides are TGTGCCAGCTCCCAAGACATCCCTGTCGCCGATAATGAAAAACTGTTTTTT. The chain couples TRBV18 to TRBJ1-4; D is unresolved. The V and J ends lost 6 bases and 4 bases respectively, with 21 bases between them. The CDR3 totals 17 residues. Germline V CDR1 and CDR2: KGHSH, LQKENI.

This clone has only a few counts. The chain combines TRBV7-9 with TRBJ2-7; weak D call: TRBD1 (6 bases). The ends were cut back, 5 bases at V and 1 base at J, with 12 bases in the middle. This CDR3 contains 14 residues. Germline loops: CDR1 SEHNR, CDR2 FQNEAQ (reference sequence). The CDR3 coding sequence is TGTGCCAGCAGCCCCGGGACAAGTTCCTACGAGCAGTACTTC. Amino acids: CASSPGTSSYEQYF.

This clone was seen only a few times. The chain is built from TRBV19 and TRBJ2-4, with D possibly TRBD1 on 6 matching bases. Trimming cost V 6 bases and J 4 bases, with 10 bases left between them. From germline, CDR1 is LNHDA and CDR2 SQIVND (reference sequence). This CDR3 contains 13 residues. The CDR3 DNA sequence: TGTGCCAGTAGCCGAGGACAGAAAAACATTCAGTACTTC. It yields the protein CASSRGQKNIQYF.

The chain recombines TRBV6-1 with TRBJ2-5; 8 positions match TRBD2. Germline-derived CDR1 and CDR2 are MNHNS and SASEGT. The trim removed 2 bases at V and 2 bases at J, leaving 4 bases unmatched. The CDR3 has 15 amino acids. In DNA form, the CDR3 reads TGTGCCAGCAGTGAACTCCTAGCGGGTCAAGAGACCCAGTACTTC. Translating gives CASSELLAGQETQYF.

The genes are TRBV2 and TRBJ2-1; unclear D gene. Trimming took off 9 bases at V and 4 bases at J, with 10 bases between the two ends. The CDR3 sequence is 12 residues long. Germline CDR1 reads SNHLY; CDR2 reads FYNNEI. The CDR3 region is CASTDLYNEQFF. The CDR3 nucleotides are TGTGCCAGTACCGACTTGTACAATGAGCAGTTCTTC.

There are a few counts of this clone. J is TRBJ2-5 and V is TRBV4-3; TRBD1 matches 7 bases. This CDR3 has 14 amino acids. Germline assignment: CDR1 LGHNA and CDR2 YSLEER. V shed 6 bases, J shed 1 base, and the junction held 5 bases outside the gene matches. The DNA for the CDR3 is TGCGCCAGCAGTCCGGACAGGCTCCAAGAGACCCAGTACTTC. This encodes CASSPDRLQETQYF.

The chain has TRBV5-1 and TRBJ1-1, with D perhaps TRBD1 (6 bases). The germline V and J ends were trimmed by 5 bases and 2 bases, with 13 bases remaining between them. The CDR3 has 14 amino acids. The germline V gene encodes CDR1 SGHRS and CDR2 YFSETQ. CDR3 sequence reads: CASRRTETNTEAFF. CDR3 coding DNA: TGCGCCAGCAGAAGGACAGAAACCAACACTGAAGCTTTCTTT.

This clone was recorded a few times. The rearrangement links TRBV2 to TRBJ2-2; TRBD1 matches at 7 bases. The junction had 8 bases not matched to a gene; V was cut back by 6 bases and J by 4 bases. Germline V gene lookup returns CDR1 SNHLY and CDR2 FYNNEI. CDR3 size: 15 residues. CDR3 sequence (DNA): TGTGCCAGCAGAATCGGGACAGACCCCACCGGGGAGCTGTTTTTT. Encoded protein: CASRIGTDPTGELFF.

This clone was seen a handful of times. The rearrangement joins TRBV7-2 to TRBJ2-3; TRBD2 matches 10 bases. This CDR3 has 17 residues. CDR1 and CDR2 (germline): SGHTA, FQGNSA. Losses at the gene ends were 2 bases for V and 0 bases for J; bases not matched to a gene: 5. The CDR3 DNA sequence: TGTGCCAGCAGCTTATTCTTAGCGGGGGGCAGCACAGATACGCAGTATTTT. It is translated as CASSLFLAGGSTDTQYF.

This clone was picked up a small number of times. V gene TRBV2 combines with J gene TRBJ2-7; possibly TRBD1 for D (5 bases). Trimming stripped 1 base from V and 4 bases from J, with 11 bases between. This CDR3 contains 14 residues. CDR1 is SNHLY, CDR2 FYNNEI, per germline. The DNA for the CDR3 is TGTGCCAGCAGTGAAGGAGGACACAATTACGAGCAGTACTTC. It translates to CASSEGGHNYEQYF.

A few counts support this clone. The gene calls are TRBV11-2 and TRBJ2-5; 7 bases are shared with TRBD1. The germline V gene encodes CDR1 SGHAT and CDR2 FQNNGV. With 4 bases clipped from V and 2 bases from J, the junction kept 1 base outside the gene matches. The CDR3 has 13 amino acids. The CDR3 coding sequence is TGTGCCAGCAGCTCGGGACAGCAAGAGACCCAGTACTTC. Protein product: CASSSGQQETQYF.

A few counts support this clone. The chain recombines TRBV7-3 with TRBJ1-2; D might be TRBD1 (6 bases). Per germline, CDR1 SGHTA and CDR2 FQGTGA. V gave up 2 bases and J gave up 2 bases, with 12 bases separating them. The CDR3 length is 15 residues. The CDR3 loop is CASSLGQPGNYGYTF. CDR3 nucleotide sequence: TGTGCCAGCAGCTTAGGACAGCCTGGAAACTATGGCTACACCTTC.

This clone was seen a few times. The chain uses TRBV4-1 and TRBJ1-3; D may be TRBD1 (6 bases). Deletions cut 0 bases from V and 4 bases from J, with 10 bases between. The CDR3 contains 15 residues. CDR1 MGHRA and CDR2 YSYEKL come from the germline V gene. CDR3: CASSQDQGFGNTIYF. Written as DNA, the CDR3 is TGCGCCAGCAGCCAAGATCAGGGGTTCGGAAACACCATATATTTT.

This clone was detected a few times. This chain uses TRBV11-3 with TRBJ1-1, with 9 bases that match TRBD1. V was clipped by 5 bases and J by 1 base; unmatched bases: 8. In germline, CDR1 is SGHNT, CDR2 YENEEA. This CDR3 has 16 residues. The CDR3 nucleotides read TGTGCCAGCAGCCCGGGGACAGGGCTCGGGAACACTGAAGCTTTCTTT. It codes for CASSPGTGLGNTEAFF.

This chain's CDR3 is CASSLSRSNTEAFF. The CDR3 DNA follows: TGTGCCAGCAGCTTGAGTCGGTCGAACACTGAAGCTTTCTTT. The J gene is TRBJ1-1, the V gene TRBV5-8; no reliable D call. CDR3 length: 14 residues. Trimming took off 1 base at V and 1 base at J, with 8 bases between the two ends. Looked up from germline, CDR1 is SGHTS and CDR2 is YDEGEE.

This clone has just a few counts. The genes are TRBV7-9 and TRBJ2-1, with TRBD2 identical over 10 bases. The V and J ends lost 5 bases and 13 bases, in that order; junction bases with no gene match: 5. Germline loops: CDR1 SEHNR, CDR2 FQNEAQ (reference sequence). The CDR3 is 12 amino acids. DNA for the CDR3: TGTGCCAGCAGCCCCGAGCGGGAGGGCCAGTTCTTC. Protein product: CASSPEREGQFF.

The J gene is TRBJ2-3, the V gene TRBV11-2; the match to TRBD2 covers 13 bases. This CDR3 spans 15 amino acids. The germline CDR1 and CDR2 sequences are SGHAT and FQNNGV. The V and J ends lost 3 bases and 6 bases, in that order; junction bases with no gene match: 3. CDR3 sequence: CASSFGTSGADTQYF. The CDR3 region has the DNA TGTGCCAGCAGCTTCGGGACTAGCGGGGCTGATACGCAGTATTTT.

The rearrangement uses TRBV7-8 and TRBJ1-1; TRBD1 agrees at 7 bases. The CDR3 is 13 amino acids. V trimming: 2 bases; J trimming: 4 bases; junction bases outside the gene matches: 1. CDR1 and CDR2 (germline): SGHVS, FQNEAQ. CDR3 residues: CASSLRTGTEAFF. The CDR3 bases are TGTGCCAGCAGCTTACGGACAGGCACTGAAGCTTTCTTT.